The 18 T cell receptor beta chains listed next were all sequenced from one sample in a study of Ad26.COV2.S vaccination and SARS-CoV-2 variants. TCRdb's table, derived via immunoSEQ multiplex PCR, lists solely in-frame clones and lacks some. The table includes about 320,000 clones, under 90% detected once. Indicated treatment: around 19 received Ad26.COV2.S at low or high dose, single or two shots; about 5 received placebo; per-sample allocation not given. The samples date from day 63 after the first vaccine or placebo injection. The sequenced sample was peripheral blood, obtained in a trial of Ad26.COV2.S vaccine versus placebo. The source is a person between 18 and 59 years old who received the Ad26.COV2.S COVID-19 vaccine or a placebo.

The rearrangement joins TRBV5-1 to TRBJ1-5, with D possibly matching TRBD1 (5 bases). CDR3 length: 13 residues. Trimming stripped 0 bases from V and 7 bases from J, with 8 bases between. Germline values: CDR1 SGHRS, CDR2 YFSETQ. The CDR3 reads CASSLGGKQPQHF. The CDR3 nucleotides read TGCGCCAGCAGCTTGGGGGGGAAACAGCCCCAGCATTTT.

There are a few counts of this clone. Other nucleotide sequences in the sample specify the same CDR3. This chain connects TRBV18 to TRBJ2-3, with no clear D. Germline values: CDR1 KGHSH, CDR2 LQKENI. CDR3 size: 13 residues. Trimming shortened V by 0 bases and J by 0 bases, and 1 base separated the two germline ends. CDR3 sequence: CASSPPSTDTQYF. As DNA, the CDR3 is TGTGCCAGCTCACCACCTAGCACAGATACGCAGTATTTT.

The chain uses TRBV5-1 and TRBJ2-1; D is undetermined. V shed 1 base and J shed 5 bases, with 4 bases lying between them. From germline, CDR1 is SGHRS and CDR2 YFSETQ. This CDR3 has 12 amino acids. DNA of the CDR3: TGCGCCAGCAGCTTGCAAAACAATGAGCAGTTCTTC. It translates to CASSLQNNEQFF. The entire variable domain, with the rest obtained from reference TRBV5-1 and TRBJ2-1, is as follows: KAGVTQTPRYLIKTRGQQVTLSCSPISGHRSVSWYQQTPGQGLQFLFEYFSETQRNKGNFPGRFSGRQFSNSRSEMNVSTLELGDSALYLCASSLQNNEQFFGPGTRLTVL.

The V gene is TRBV28, the J gene TRBJ1-5; D call uncertain. Trimming stripped 7 bases from V and 6 bases from J, with 13 bases between. The CDR3 consists of 13 residues. The germline V gene has CDR1 MDHEN and CDR2 SYDVKM. The CDR3 DNA sequence: TGTGCCAGCAACGAGGGCTTGAGTCAGCCCCAGCATTTT. Protein: CASNEGLSQPQHF.

The rearrangement uses TRBV5-1 and TRBJ2-7, with D possibly matching TRBD1 (5 bases). Germline V gene sequence: CDR1 SGHRS, CDR2 YFSETQ. CDR3 size: 13 residues. V was pared by 7 bases and J by 0 bases, with 11 bases between. CDR3 amino acids: CASADSLSYEQYF. In DNA, the CDR3 is TGCGCCAGCGCAGACAGCCTCTCCTACGAGCAGTACTTC.

V gene TRBV28 combines with J gene TRBJ1-2, with 8 bases that match TRBD1. Germline values: CDR1 MDHEN, CDR2 SYDVKM. CDR3 length: 14 amino acids. V was pared by 3 bases and J by 4 bases, with 4 bases of the junction left unmatched. The CDR3 sequence is CASSFHGQGYGYTF. The CDR3 bases are TGTGCCAGCAGTTTCCACGGACAGGGCTATGGCTACACCTTC.

Concerning this clone: Other DNA sequences in this specimen translate into the identical CDR3. The chain is built from TRBV12-3 or TRBV12-4 and TRBJ1-1, with D tentatively TRBD1 (5 bases). The CDR3 consists of 11 residues. V was pared by 3 bases and J by 6 bases, with 5 bases between. In nucleotides, the CDR3 is TGTGCCAGCAGTTTGGGGGCTGAAGCTTTCTTT. Encoded protein: CASSLGAEAFF.

The V and J genes are TRBV12-3 or TRBV12-4 and TRBJ1-2; 8 bases map to TRBD1. The CDR3 has 13 amino acids. With 6 bases clipped from V and 4 bases from J, the junction kept 4 bases outside the gene matches. The CDR3 spells CASRRTGIYGYTF. The CDR3 DNA sequence: TGTGCCAGCAGGCGGACAGGGATCTATGGCTACACCTTC.

The chain recombines TRBV30 with TRBJ1-5; maybe TRBD1 (6 bases). CDR3 length: 16 amino acids. Trimming removed 2 bases at V and 1 base at J, with 15 bases between. Germline-derived CDR1 and CDR2 are GTSNPN and SVGIG (reference sequence). Written as DNA, the CDR3 is TGTGCCTGGAGTTCCGGCGGGGGCAGGAGCAATCAGCCCCAGCATTTT. Translating it yields CAWSSGGGRSNQPQHF.

The J gene is TRBJ1-1, the V gene TRBV7-8; unclear D gene. The CDR3 has 14 amino acids. Between the trimmed V and J ends, which lost 1 base and 3 bases, there was a span of 9 bases. Per germline, CDR1 SGHVS and CDR2 FQNEAQ. The CDR3 region is CASSLEGPYTEAFF. CDR3 sequence (DNA): TGTGCCAGCAGCTTAGAAGGACCCTACACTGAAGCTTTCTTT.

This chain links TRBV11-2 with TRBJ1-4; 8 bases fit TRBD1. Germline CDR1 reads SGHAT; CDR2 reads FQNNGV. With 6 bases clipped from V and 8 bases from J, the junction kept 11 bases outside the gene matches. The CDR3 length is 15 residues. CDR3 nucleotides: TGTGCCAGCAGTCTAATCAGGGGGCTGGGGGAAAAACTGTTTTTT. This sequence encodes CASSLIRGLGEKLFF.

This clone was counted only a few times. The genes are TRBV7-2 and TRBJ2-1; 7 positions agree with TRBD2. CDR3 length: 19 residues. Germline CDR1 is SGHTA and CDR2 is FQGNSA. The V gene end was trimmed by 2 bases and the J gene end by 0 bases; junction bases not matched to a gene: 13. CDR3: CASSLFSLADLYSYNEQFF. CDR3 in DNA: TGTGCCAGCAGCTTATTTTCGCTAGCGGACCTCTACTCCTACAATGAGCAGTTCTTC. Drawing the rest from reference TRBV7-2 and TRBJ2-1, the complete variable domain is GAGVSQSPSNKVTEKGKDVELRCDPISGHTALYWYRQSLGQGLEFLIYFQGNSAPDKSGLPSDRFSAERTGGSVSTLTIQRTQQEDSAVYLCASSLFSLADLYSYNEQFFGPGTRLTVL.

A few counts support this clone. V and J are TRBV18 and TRBJ2-7; D gene ambiguous. V lost 6 bases, J lost 4 bases, and 16 bases lay in between. CDR1 is KGHSH and CDR2 is LQKENI in the germline V gene. This CDR3 comprises 14 residues. The CDR3 protein is CASSMGIVGYEQYV. In DNA, the CDR3 is TGTGCCAGCTCGATGGGTATTGTCGGGTACGAGCAGTACGTC.

V usage is TRBV4-3 and J usage is TRBJ2-5; D remains unclear. The ends were cut back, 1 base at V and 0 bases at J, with 6 bases in the middle. Germline assignment: CDR1 LGHNA and CDR2 YSLEER. The CDR3 sequence is 14 residues long. As DNA, the CDR3 is TGCGCCAGCAGCCAAGTACAGCACCAAGAGACCCAGTACTTC. Translated: CASSQVQHQETQYF.

The CDR3 DNA follows: TGTGCCAGCAGCCAAGATGCAAACATGTGGGGAACGCCAATCCAAGAGACCCAGTACTTC. Amino acid sequence: CASSQDANMWGTPIQETQYF. This chain links TRBV3-1 (or the pseudogene TRBV3-2) with TRBJ2-5, with D hard to call. Trimming cost V 0 bases and J 1 base, with 24 bases left between them. Germline CDR1 is LGHDT and CDR2 is YNNKEL (reference sequence). This CDR3 has 20 amino acids.

The chain uses TRBV29-1 and TRBJ1-4; TRBD1 is a possible D gene (6 bases). The CDR3 consists of 15 residues. Trimming took 4 bases from V and 8 from J, leaving 20 bases between them. Germline-derived CDR1 and CDR2 are SQVTM and ANQGSEA. CDR3 DNA sequence: TGCAGCGTTGCGGGAAATCCCCTGGGGGGCGAAAAACTGTTTTTT. This encodes CSVAGNPLGGEKLFF.

This clone was detected once. This chain connects TRBV6-2 or TRBV6-3 to TRBJ1-1; D uncertain. The CDR3 totals 15 residues. Trimming took 1 base from V and 4 from J, leaving 13 bases between them. CDR1 and CDR2 from the germline V gene are MNHEY and SVGEGT. The CDR3 DNA is TGTGCCAGCAGTTACTTTGCAGCGTATAGCACTGAAGCTTTCTTT. Translation gives CASSYFAAYSTEAFF.

The rearrangement joins TRBV11-3 to TRBJ2-1, with TRBD2 matching 12 bases. Germline lookup yields CDR1 SGHNT and CDR2 YENEEA. CDR3 size: 14 residues. The V and J ends lost 1 base and 15 bases, in that order; junction bases with no gene match: 7. CDR3 bases: TGTGCCAGCAGCTTAGGACTAGCGGGAGTCGACACGTTCTTC. This gives the protein CASSLGLAGVDTFF.